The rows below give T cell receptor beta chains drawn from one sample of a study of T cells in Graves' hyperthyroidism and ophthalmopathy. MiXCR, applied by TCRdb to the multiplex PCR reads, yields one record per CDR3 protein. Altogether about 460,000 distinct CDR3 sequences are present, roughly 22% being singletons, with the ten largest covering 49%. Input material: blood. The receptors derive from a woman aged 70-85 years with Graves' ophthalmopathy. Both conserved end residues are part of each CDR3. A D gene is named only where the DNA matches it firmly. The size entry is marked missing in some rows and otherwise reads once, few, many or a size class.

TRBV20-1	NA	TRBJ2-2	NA	CSASNPDNTGELFF	TGCAGTGCTAGTAACCCAGATAACACCGGGGAGCTGTTTTTT
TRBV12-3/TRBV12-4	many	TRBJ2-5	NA	CASSWDFIATQYF	TGTGCCAGCAGCTGGGACTTTATAGCGACCCAGTACTTC
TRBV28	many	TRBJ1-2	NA	CASSSGGFYGYTF	TGTGCCAGCAGTTCCGGGGGATTTTATGGCTACACCTTC
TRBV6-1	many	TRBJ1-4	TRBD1	CASSESLGTGEKLFF	TGTGCCAGCAGTGAATCATTGGGGACAGGTGAAAAACTGTTTTTT
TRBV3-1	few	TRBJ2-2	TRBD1	CASSQEMQGAGELFF	TGTGCCAGCAGCCAAGAGATGCAGGGGGCCGGGGAGCTGTTTTTT
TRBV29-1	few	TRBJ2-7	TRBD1	CSVGLFSTGGGEQYF	TGCAGCGTTGGCCTGTTTTCGACAGGGGGGGGGGAGCAGTACTTC
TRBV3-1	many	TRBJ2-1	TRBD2	CASSQRPSGNDEQFF	TGTGCCAGCAGCCAAAGGCCTAGCGGGAACGATGAGCAGTTCTTC
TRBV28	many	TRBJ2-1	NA	CASSLSGALTEQFF	TGTGCCAGCAGTTTGTCAGGGGCGCTTACTGAGCAGTTCTTC
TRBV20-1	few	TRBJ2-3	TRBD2	CSASGAMITSGSPGSTDTQYF	TGCAGTGCTAGTGGGGCCATGATTACTAGCGGGAGTCCGGGTAGCACAGATACGCAGTATTTT
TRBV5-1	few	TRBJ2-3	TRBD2	CASSAGVSTDTQYF	TGCGCCAGCTCAGCGGGAGTGAGTACAGATACGCAGTATTTT
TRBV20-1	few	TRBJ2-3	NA	CSATDTRTDTQYF	TGCAGTGCTACGGACACTCGCACAGATACGCAGTATTTT
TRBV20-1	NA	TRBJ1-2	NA	CSARDVVGENGYTF	TGCAGTGCTAGAGACGTCGTTGGGGAGAATGGCTACACCTTC
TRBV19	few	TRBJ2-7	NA	CASTPEEPGGGDEQYF	TGTGCCAGTACCCCGGAAGAGCCTGGCGGTGGAGACGAGCAGTACTTC
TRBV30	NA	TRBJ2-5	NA	CAWTRDPRGTQYF	TGTGCCTGGACCCGGGACCCCCGGGGGACCCAGTACTTC
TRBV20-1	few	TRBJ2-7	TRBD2	CSTSGPTYEQYF	TGCAGTACTAGCGGTCCTACCTACGAGCAGTACTTC
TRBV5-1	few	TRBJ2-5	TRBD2	CASSFSSGNQETQYF	TGCGCCAGCAGCTTCTCTAGCGGTAACCAAGAGACCCAGTACTTC
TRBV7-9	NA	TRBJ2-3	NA	CASSYQVIHTDTQYF	TGTGCCAGCAGCTATCAAGTGATACACACAGATACGCAGTATTTT
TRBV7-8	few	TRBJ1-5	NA	CASSFRVGHQPQHF	TGTGCCAGCAGCTTTCGGGTGGGGCATCAGCCCCAGCATTTT
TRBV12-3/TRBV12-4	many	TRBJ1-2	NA	CASSLLQQAGYTF	TGTGCCAGCAGTTTGCTCCAACAGGCTGGCTACACCTTC
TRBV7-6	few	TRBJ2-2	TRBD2	CASHIAGGRTGELFF	TGTGCCAGCCATATCGCGGGAGGAAGGACCGGGGAGCTGTTTTTT
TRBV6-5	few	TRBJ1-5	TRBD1	CASSYSYRGRENQPQHF	TGTGCCAGCAGTTACTCTTACAGGGGGCGGGAGAATCAGCCCCAGCATTTT
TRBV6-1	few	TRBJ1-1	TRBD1	CASGGITGVGNTEAFF	TGTGCCAGCGGGGGGATTACAGGGGTTGGGAACACTGAAGCTTTCTTT
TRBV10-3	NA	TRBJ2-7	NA	CAISQNGEQYF	TGTGCCATCAGCCAAAATGGGGAGCAGTACTTC
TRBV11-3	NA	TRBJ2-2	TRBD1	CASSLGPGQGSGELFF	TGTGCCAGCAGCTTAGGGCCGGGACAGGGTTCCGGGGAGCTGTTTTTT
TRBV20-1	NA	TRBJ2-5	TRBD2	CSARSLYFLLAGGETQYF	TGCAGTGCTAGATCCCTCTATTTCTTACTAGCGGGAGGAGAGACCCAGTACTTC
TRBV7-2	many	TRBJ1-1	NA	CASSLISVNTEAFF	TGTGCCAGCAGCTTAATTTCAGTGAACACTGAAGCTTTCTTT
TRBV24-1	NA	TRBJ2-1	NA	CASQGDYNEQFF	TGTGCCAGCCAAGGGGATTACAATGAGCAGTTCTTC
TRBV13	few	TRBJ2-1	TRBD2	CASSPRGSPLAGSYNEQFF	TGTGCCAGCAGCCCCCGTGGTTCCCCACTAGCGGGGTCCTACAATGAGCAGTTCTTC
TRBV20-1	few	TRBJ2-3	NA	CSASRQGRTDTQYF	TGCAGTGCTAGTAGGCAGGGCCGCACAGATACGCAGTATTTT
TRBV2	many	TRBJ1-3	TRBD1	CASSRDSGNTIYF	TGTGCCAGCAGTAGGGACAGCGGAAACACCATATATTTT
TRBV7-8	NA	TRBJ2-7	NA	CASSVQPGHPNYEQYF	TGTGCCAGCAGCGTCCAACCGGGACACCCAAACTACGAGCAGTACTTC
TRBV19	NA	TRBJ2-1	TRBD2	CASSPVAGGPGEQFF	TGTGCCAGTAGCCCCGTTGCGGGAGGGCCTGGTGAGCAGTTCTTC
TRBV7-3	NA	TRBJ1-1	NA	CASSHQWGTEAFF	TGTGCCAGCAGCCATCAATGGGGCACTGAAGCTTTCTTT
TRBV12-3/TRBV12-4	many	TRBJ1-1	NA	CASNQFGDGTEAFF	TGTGCCAGCAACCAATTTGGGGACGGCACTGAAGCTTTCTTT
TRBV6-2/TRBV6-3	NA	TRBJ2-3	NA	CASSYAGREDTQYF	TGTGCCAGCAGTTACGCGGGACGAGAAGATACGCAGTATTTT
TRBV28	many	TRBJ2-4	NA	CASSPPGLAKNIQYF	TGTGCCAGCAGTCCTCCGGGACTAGCCAAAAACATTCAGTACTTC
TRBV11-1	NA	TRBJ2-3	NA	CASSLRLATDTQYF	TGTGCCAGCAGCTTACGGCTAGCTACAGATACGCAGTATTTT
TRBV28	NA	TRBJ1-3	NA	CASGRTPNSGNTIYF	TGTGCCAGCGGTCGTACCCCGAACTCTGGAAACACCATATATTTT
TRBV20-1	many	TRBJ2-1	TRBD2	CSAIGPGGRANNEQFF	TGCAGTGCTATTGGTCCCGGCGGGAGGGCCAACAATGAGCAGTTCTTC
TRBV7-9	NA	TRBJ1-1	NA	CASSSDGMGTEAFF	TGTGCCAGCAGTTCCGACGGGATGGGTACTGAAGCTTTCTTT
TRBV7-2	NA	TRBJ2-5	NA	CASSVATGLKETQYF	TGTGCCAGCAGCGTAGCAACAGGATTAAAAGAGACCCAGTACTTC
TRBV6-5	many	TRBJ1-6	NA	CASSYSSGDSPLHF	TGTGCCAGCAGTTACTCATCGGGTGATTCACCCCTCCACTTT
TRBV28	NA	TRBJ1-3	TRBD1	CASSPGGSGFGNTIYF	TGTGCCAGCAGTCCAGGGGGCAGCGGGTTTGGAAACACCATATATTTT
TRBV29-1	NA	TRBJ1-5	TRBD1	CSVLETGGIGNQPQHF	TGCAGCGTTCTCGAGACAGGGGGAATTGGCAATCAGCCCCAGCATTTT
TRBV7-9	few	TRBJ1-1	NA	CASSVAGPPNEAFF	TGTGCCAGCAGCGTTGCCGGGCCCCCGAATGAAGCTTTCTTT
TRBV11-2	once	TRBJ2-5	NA	CASSKDPGTSETQYF	TGTGCCAGCAGCAAAGACCCCGGGACAAGCGAGACCCAGTACTTC
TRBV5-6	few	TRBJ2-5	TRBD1	CASTFRGQGTETQYF	TGTGCCAGCACGTTCCGGGGACAGGGGACGGAGACCCAGTACTTC
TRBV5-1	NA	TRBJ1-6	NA	CASSLDIRNSPLHF	TGCGCCAGCAGCTTGGACATCCGCAATTCACCCCTCCACTTT
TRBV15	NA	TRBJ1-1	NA	CATSAQRGFEAFF	TGTGCCACCAGCGCCCAAAGGGGGTTTGAAGCTTTCTTT
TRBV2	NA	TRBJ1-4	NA	CASSEGGNEKLFF	TGTGCCAGCAGTGAAGGAGGAAATGAAAAACTGTTTTTT
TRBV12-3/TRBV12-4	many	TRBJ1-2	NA	CASSYGGRYGYTF	TGTGCCAGCAGTTACGGCGGTCGGTATGGCTACACCTTC
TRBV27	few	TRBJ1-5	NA	CASSFAGRQPQHF	TGTGCCAGCAGTTTCGCAGGGCGTCAGCCCCAGCATTTT
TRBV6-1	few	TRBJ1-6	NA	CASSDERAVPNSPLHF	TGTGCCAGCAGTGATGAAAGGGCCGTACCTAATTCACCCCTCCACTTT
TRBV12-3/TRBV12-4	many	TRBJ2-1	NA	CASSLRGSSYNEQFF	TGTGCCAGCAGTTTGAGAGGCAGCTCCTACAATGAGCAGTTCTTC
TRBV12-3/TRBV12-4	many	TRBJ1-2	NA	CASSARGWGGYTF	TGTGCCAGCAGTGCCAGGGGATGGGGGGGCTACACCTTC
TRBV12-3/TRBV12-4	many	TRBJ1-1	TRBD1	CASSLDRGRNTEAFF	TGTGCCAGCAGTTTGGACAGGGGGCGGAACACTGAAGCTTTCTTT